The rows below give T cell receptor beta chains drawn from one sample of a study of shared clonotypes between healthy human individuals. Profiling relied on immunoSEQ multiplex PCR, and the TCRdb table lists in-frame clones only, not all of them. The sample has millions of clones; approximately 92% are singletons. Sequencing was carried out using naive CD4+ T cells sorted from blood. Receptors originate from a man younger than 35 in good health. Each CDR3 is given without its conserved first and last residue. Fields, in order: V gene, J gene, CDR3 protein.

V gene: TRBV4-1
J gene: TRBJ1-5
CDR3 protein: ASSQDGWGRNQPQH

V gene: TRBV5-6
J gene: TRBJ2-6
CDR3 protein: ASSPGLFSSGANVLT

V gene: TRBV25-1
J gene: TRBJ2-3
CDR3 protein: ASSVAGSTDTQY

V gene: TRBV10-3
J gene: TRBJ2-7
CDR3 protein: AISELASSYEQY

V gene: TRBV28
J gene: TRBJ2-1
CDR3 protein: ASSLFTGNEQF

V gene: TRBV28
J gene: TRBJ1-1
CDR3 protein: ASSTRPGTEAF

V gene: TRBV9
J gene: TRBJ2-3
CDR3 protein: ASSVLGGSTDTQY

V gene: TRBV2
J gene: TRBJ1-5
CDR3 protein: ASSEGAGGTQPQH

V gene: TRBV7-2
J gene: TRBJ2-4
CDR3 protein: ASSLAVAQGENIQY

V gene: TRBV5-6
J gene: TRBJ2-3
CDR3 protein: ASTFGDRGADTQY

V gene: TRBV18
J gene: TRBJ2-2
CDR3 protein: ASSPVSGYTGELF

V gene: TRBV14
J gene: TRBJ1-1
CDR3 protein: ASSRLTGGSEAF

V gene: TRBV5-4
J gene: TRBJ1-1
CDR3 protein: ASSLPTGSVNTEAF

V gene: TRBV30
J gene: TRBJ2-3
CDR3 protein: AWSVGLAGDTQY